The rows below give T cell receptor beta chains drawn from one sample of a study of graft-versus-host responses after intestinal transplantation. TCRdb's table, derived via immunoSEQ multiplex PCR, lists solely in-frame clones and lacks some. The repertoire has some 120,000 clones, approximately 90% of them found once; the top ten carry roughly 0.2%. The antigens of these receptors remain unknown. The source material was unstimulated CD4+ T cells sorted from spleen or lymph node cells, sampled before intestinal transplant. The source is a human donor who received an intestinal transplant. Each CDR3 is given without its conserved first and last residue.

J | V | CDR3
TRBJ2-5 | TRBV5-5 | ASTQRELRQETQY
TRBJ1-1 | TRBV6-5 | ASSPPSGTEAF
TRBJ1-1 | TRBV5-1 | ASSLEIATEAF
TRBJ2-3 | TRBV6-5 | ASSSGTTDTQY
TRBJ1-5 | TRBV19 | ASSIKGTGGQPQH
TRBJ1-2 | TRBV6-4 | ASSGRDINRTFYGYT
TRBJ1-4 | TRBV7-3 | ASSLKGPEKLF
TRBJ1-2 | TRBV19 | ASNRSPWTGRNGYT
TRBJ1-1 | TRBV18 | ASSPRTGQNTEAF
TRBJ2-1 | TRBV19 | ASSTRTGRLLYNEQF
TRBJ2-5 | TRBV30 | AWSRGTSGGFQETQY